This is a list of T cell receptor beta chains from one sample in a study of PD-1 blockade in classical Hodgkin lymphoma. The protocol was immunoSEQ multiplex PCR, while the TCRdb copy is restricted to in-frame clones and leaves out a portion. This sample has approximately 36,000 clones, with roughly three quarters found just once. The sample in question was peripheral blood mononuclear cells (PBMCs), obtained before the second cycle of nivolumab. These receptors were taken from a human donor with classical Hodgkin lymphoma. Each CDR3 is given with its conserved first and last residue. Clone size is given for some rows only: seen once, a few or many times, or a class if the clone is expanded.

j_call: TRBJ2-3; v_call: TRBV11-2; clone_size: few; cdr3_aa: CASRVLDTQYF
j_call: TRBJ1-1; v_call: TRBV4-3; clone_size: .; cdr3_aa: CASSQSPGVMNTEAFF
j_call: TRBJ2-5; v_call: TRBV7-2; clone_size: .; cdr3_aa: CASSLGAVQETQYF
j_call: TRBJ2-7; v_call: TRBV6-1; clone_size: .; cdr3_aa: CASSVASPGQSYEQYF
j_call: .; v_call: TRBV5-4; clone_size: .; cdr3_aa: CASSITAAHEQYF
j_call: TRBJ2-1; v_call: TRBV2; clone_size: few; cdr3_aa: CASSEALAGSLEQFF
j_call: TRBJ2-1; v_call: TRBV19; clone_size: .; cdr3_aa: CASSKGYEQFF
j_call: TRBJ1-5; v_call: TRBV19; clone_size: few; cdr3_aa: CASKPLPYSNQPQHF
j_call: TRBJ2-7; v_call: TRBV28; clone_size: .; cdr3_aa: CASSTHYEQYF
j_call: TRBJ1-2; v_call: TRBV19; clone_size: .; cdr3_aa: CASTLDRGLAYGYTF
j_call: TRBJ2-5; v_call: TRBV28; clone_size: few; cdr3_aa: CASSLMDRKETQYF